The 20 T cell receptor beta chains below all came from one sample that was sequenced in a study of OX40 agonist ivuxolimab in advanced cancers. Sequenced by immunoSEQ multiplex PCR; TCRdb stores in-frame clones only, minus some. Here the sample spans 25,000 to 35,000 clones, under 85% being singletons. The starting material was CD4+ or CD8+ T cells sorted from blood, obtained in a trial of the OX40 agonist ivuxolimab. All receptors derive from an adult with an advanced solid tumor such as melanoma, head and neck, liver or kidney cancer.

This clone was detected only a few times. The rearrangement joins TRBV7-3 to TRBJ2-7; the D is unclear. Trimming removed 5 bases at V and 4 bases at J, with 12 bases between. Germline V gives CDR1 SGHTA, CDR2 FQGTGA. The CDR3 covers 13 residues. The CDR3 is CASSHTSGYEQYF. The CDR3 DNA is TGTGCCAGCAGCCACACCTCAGGTTACGAGCAGTACTTC.

This chain joins TRBV28 and TRBJ2-7, with D unresolved. The length of the CDR3 is 14 residues. Germline assignment: CDR1 MDHEN and CDR2 SYDVKM. V was trimmed by 2 bases and J by 0 bases, leaving 8 bases between them. The CDR3 DNA is TGTGCCAGCAGTTTAGCGAACCCCTCCTACGAGCAGTACTTC. Translating it yields CASSLANPSYEQYF. Drawing the rest from reference TRBV28 and TRBJ2-7, the complete variable domain is DVKVTQSSRYLVKRTGEKVFLECVQDMDHENMFWYRQDPGLGLRLIYFSYDVKMKEKGDIPEGYSVSREKKERFSLILESASTNQTSMYLCASSLANPSYEQYFGPGTRLTVT.

CDR3 sequence reads: CASSLESGTLKSPLHF. Written as DNA, the CDR3 is TGTGCCAGCAGTTTAGAGTCCGGGACACTGAAATCACCCCTCCACTTT. The rearrangement links TRBV6-5 to TRBJ1-6; TRBD1 might be the D (6 bases). The CDR3 is 16 residues long. Trimming stripped 4 bases from V and 10 bases from J, with 20 bases between. Germline V gene lookup returns CDR1 MNHEY and CDR2 SVGAGI.

There are a few counts of this clone. This rearrangement joins TRBV7-3 to TRBJ2-1; TRBD2 aligns across 8 bases. This CDR3 spans 16 amino acids. The V segment lost 3 bases and the J segment 7 bases; nucleotides outside the gene matches: 11. Germline-derived CDR1 and CDR2 are SGHTA and FQGTGA. The CDR3 spells CASSLVVGGGRNEQFF. CDR3 sequence (DNA): TGTGCCAGCAGCTTGGTAGTCGGCGGGGGGCGGAATGAGCAGTTCTTC. The entire variable domain, with the rest obtained from reference TRBV7-3 and TRBJ2-1, is as follows: GAGVSQTPSNKVTEKGKYVELRCDPISGHTALYWYRQSLGQGPEFLIYFQGTGAADDSGLPNDRFFAVRPEGSVSTLKIQRTERGDSAVYLCASSLVVGGGRNEQFFGPGTRLTVL.

The V and J genes are TRBV6-5 and TRBJ1-1; no clear D gene. Between the trimmed V and J ends, which lost 6 bases and 0 bases, there was a span of 8 bases. Germline-derived CDR1 and CDR2 are MNHEY and SVGAGI. The CDR3 sequence is 13 residues long. The CDR3 protein is CASSFQMNTEAFF. CDR3 sequence (DNA): TGTGCCAGCAGCTTCCAGATGAACACTGAAGCTTTCTTT.

The V gene is TRBV5-6, the J gene TRBJ1-2; a weak D match, TRBD1 (5 bases). Germline-derived CDR1 and CDR2 are SGHDT and YYEEEE. V was shortened by 4 bases and J by 3 bases, with 7 bases between the two germline ends. This CDR3 has 12 amino acids. CDR3 loop: CASSLTDYGYTF. CDR3 coding DNA: TGTGCCAGCAGCCTGACAGACTATGGCTACACCTTC.

The rearrangement joins TRBV9 to TRBJ1-1; a possible D gene is TRBD1 (6 bases). Germline V gene data show CDR1 as SGDLS and CDR2 as YYNGEE. Trimming took 4 bases from V and 1 from J, leaving 14 bases between them. The CDR3 extends over 15 amino acids. The CDR3 reads CASSSYRAPNTEAFF. CDR3 DNA: TGTGCCAGCAGCTCTTACAGGGCCCCGAACACTGAAGCTTTCTTT.

The chain joins TRBV13 to TRBJ2-3; D uncertain. Per the germline V gene, CDR1 is PRHDT and CDR2 is FYEKMQ (reference sequence). V shed 5 bases and J shed 4 bases, with 16 bases lying between them. The CDR3 extends over 15 amino acids. This chain's CDR3 is CASSPRPPRPDTQYF. CDR3 coding DNA: TGTGCCAGCAGCCCCCGACCCCCTCGGCCAGATACGCAGTATTTT.

The gene calls are TRBV6-1 and TRBJ2-3, with D perhaps assigned TRBD1 or TRBD2 (5 bases each). The germline V gene has CDR1 MNHNS and CDR2 SASEGT. V lost 4 bases, J lost 9 bases, and 11 bases lay in between. The CDR3 extends over 12 amino acids. The CDR3 spells CASSAQGRTQYF. CDR3 nucleotide sequence: TGTGCCAGCAGTGCCCAGGGACGGACGCAGTATTTT.

V is TRBV5-1 and J is TRBJ2-7; 9 bases are a match to TRBD1. V lost 7 bases to trimming and J lost 10 bases; unmatched junction nucleotides: 18. The CDR3 length is 15 residues. Germline loops: CDR1 SGHRS, CDR2 YFSETQ. The CDR3 is CASFSYPGQGYPQYF. CDR3 nucleotide sequence: TGCGCCAGCTTCTCATATCCGGGACAGGGTTACCCTCAGTACTTC.

The rearrangement uses TRBV27 and TRBJ2-5, with D perhaps given as TRBD1 or TRBD2 (6 bases each). Germline CDR1 is MNHEY and CDR2 is SMNVEV (reference sequence). The CDR3 totals 15 residues. Trimming took off 8 bases at V and 2 bases at J, with 18 bases between the two ends. The CDR3 DNA is TGTGCCAGCGGGACTGGGGGCGGGGCTCAAGAGACCCAGTACTTC. It codes for CASGTGGGAQETQYF.

DNA of the CDR3: TGTGCCAGCAGTGAAGGACAGGCTTCCAAAAACATTCAGTACTTC. Translation: CASSEGQASKNIQYF. The V call is TRBV25-1, the J call TRBJ2-4; 7 bases agree with TRBD1. Trimming at V came to 2 bases and at J to 2 bases, leaving 3 bases not matched to a gene. The CDR3 runs 15 residues. CDR1 and CDR2 from the germline V gene are MGHDK and SYGVNS.

J is TRBJ2-1 and V is TRBV7-8; D call uncertain. There are 15 residues in the CDR3. V lost 5 bases to trimming and J lost 7 bases, with 18 bases between them. The V gene's germline CDR1 is SGHVS and CDR2 FQNEAQ. The DNA of the CDR3 is TGTGCCAGCAGCATCCCTCAGACCCTTTGGAATGAGCAGTTCTTC. Translating gives CASSIPQTLWNEQFF.

The chain joins TRBV6-6 to TRBJ1-5; tentatively, D is TRBD1 (5 bases). Trimming removed 2 bases from V and 0 bases from J, with 5 bases in between. Germline assignment: CDR1 MNHNY and CDR2 SVGAGI (reference sequence). The CDR3 totals 14 residues. In DNA, the CDR3 is TGTGCCAGCAGTTACAGGGGTAGCAATCAGCCCCAGCATTTT. This sequence encodes CASSYRGSNQPQHF.

The chain is built from TRBV2 and TRBJ1-1; 8 bases match TRBD1. CDR3 length equals 15 residues. Germline V gene lookup returns CDR1 SNHLY and CDR2 FYNNEI. Trimming removed 7 bases from V and 5 bases from J; junction bases left unmatched: 12. The DNA of the CDR3 is TGTGCCAGCAATCGACCGGGACAGGTTTTTACTGAAGCTTTCTTT. Translating gives CASNRPGQVFTEAFF.

This chain connects TRBV2 to TRBJ2-1; D not resolved. This CDR3 has 12 amino acids. CDR1 and CDR2 from the germline V gene are SNHLY and FYNNEI. The V end was cut by 3 bases, the J end by 9 bases, with 9 bases between. The CDR3 loop is CASSENYPEQFF. CDR3 in DNA: TGTGCCAGCAGTGAGAACTATCCTGAGCAGTTCTTC.

A few counts support this clone. V is TRBV7-2 and J is TRBJ2-3; 7 bases map to TRBD2. J was trimmed by 9 bases and V by 5 bases; bases with no gene match: 11. The CDR3 extends over 14 amino acids. Germline values: CDR1 SGHTA, CDR2 FQGNSA. CDR3 in DNA: TGTGCCAGCAGCACACAGTCCGGGCGGGAGACGCAGTATTTT. It codes for CASSTQSGRETQYF.

This clone is a singleton in its sample. The chain combines TRBV2 with TRBJ1-1; D remains ambiguous. Trimming stripped 7 bases from V and 0 bases from J, with 12 bases between. CDR1 and CDR2 (germline): SNHLY, FYNNEI. The CDR3 is 14 amino acids. CDR3 in DNA: TGTGCCAGCACGGTGGGCACCTTGAACACTGAAGCTTTCTTT. Translated: CASTVGTLNTEAFF.

This chain uses TRBV30 with TRBJ1-4; D not certain. V was clipped by 7 bases and J by 0 bases, with 9 bases between them. The CDR3 is 13 residues long. Per germline, CDR1 GTSNPN and CDR2 SVGIG (reference sequence). CDR3 DNA: TGTGCCTCCCGCGGGACAACTAATGAAAAACTGTTTTTT. Protein: CASRGTTNEKLFF.

This clone was counted once. V gene TRBV7-2 combines with J gene TRBJ1-4, with D maybe TRBD1 (5 bases). CDR1 is SGHTA, CDR2 FQGNSA, per germline. This CDR3 is built from 15 residues. Trimming cost V 0 bases and J 3 bases, with 8 bases left between them. CDR3 protein: CASSLAGQSNEKLFF. Written as DNA, the CDR3 is TGTGCCAGCAGCTTAGCGGGGCAGTCTAATGAAAAACTGTTTTTT.